These 16 T cell receptor beta chains share one sample of origin, sequenced in a study of T cell responses to AZD1222 COVID-19 vaccine. Sequencing was performed with immunoSEQ multiplex PCR; in TCRdb, only in-frame clones are kept and a portion is missing. This sample has 150,000 to 200,000 clones; around 92% occur once, and the top ten carry roughly 1.4%. Specimen: peripheral blood, collected on day 0 of AZD1222 vaccination. The receptors originated from an adult in good health.

The rearrangement uses TRBV6-2 or TRBV6-3 and TRBJ2-7; 7 bases fit TRBD2. The CDR3 totals 13 residues. Germline-derived CDR1 and CDR2 are MNHEY and SVGEGT. V was pared by 5 bases and J by 3 bases, with 4 bases of the junction left unmatched. The CDR3 here is CASSHRTSYEQYF. In nucleotides, the CDR3 is TGTGCCAGCAGTCACCGGACTAGCTACGAGCAGTACTTC.

Regarding this clone: Distinct nucleotide sequences in the sample also encode this CDR3. DNA for the CDR3: TGTGCCAGTAGTGGACAGAACTATGGCTACACCTTC. The encoded protein is CASSGQNYGYTF. V usage is TRBV19 and J usage is TRBJ1-2; a weak D match, TRBD1 (6 bases). Germline V lookup: CDR1 LNHDA, CDR2 SQIVND (reference sequence). The CDR3 is 12 residues long. Trimming pared 5 bases from V and 2 bases from J, leaving 6 bases between. The full variable domain, its missing parts supplied by reference TRBV19 and TRBJ1-2, is DGGITQSPKYLFRKEGQNVTLSCEQNLNHDAMYWYRQDPGQGLRLIYYSQIVNDFQKGDIAEGYSVSREKKESFPLTVTSAQKNPTAFYLCASSGQNYGYTFGSGTRLTVV.

The V and J genes are TRBV12-5 and TRBJ2-2, with TRBD2 matching 10 bases. J was trimmed by 1 base and V by 1 base; bases with no gene match: 0. There are 16 residues in the CDR3. Germline V gives CDR1 LGHNT, CDR2 FRNRAP. The CDR3 DNA is TGTGCTAGTGGTTTGGGACTAGCGGGGAACACCGGGGAGCTGTTTTTT. It codes for CASGLGLAGNTGELFF.

This chain joins TRBV5-4 and TRBJ2-6; D perhaps matches TRBD2 (5 bases). Germline assignment: CDR1 SGHNT and CDR2 YYREEE (reference sequence). The V gene lost 2 bases and the J gene lost 0 bases, with 9 bases spanning the gap. The CDR3 is 16 amino acids. The CDR3 bases are TGTGCCAGCAGCTTAATACGGGACTCTGGGGCCAACGTCCTGACTTTC. Translated, it gives CASSLIRDSGANVLTF. The complete variable domain, with remaining parts taken from reference TRBV5-4 and TRBJ2-6, reads ETGVTQSPTHLIKTRGQQVTLRCSSQSGHNTVSWYQQALGQGPQFIFQYYREEENGRGNFPPRFSGLQFPNYSSELNVNALELDDSALYLCASSLIRDSGANVLTFGAGSRLTVL.

J is TRBJ2-7 and V is TRBV24-1; 10 nucleotides align to TRBD1. This CDR3 has 15 residues. Germline V gives CDR1 KGHDR, CDR2 SFDVKD. Trimming removed 2 bases from V and 3 bases from J; junction bases left unmatched: 3. In nucleotides, the CDR3 is TGTGCCACCAGTGATTCCGGGACAGGGGACTACGAGCAGTACTTC. This translates into CATSDSGTGDYEQYF.

The genes are TRBV7-6 and TRBJ1-1; D unclear. In germline, CDR1 is SGHVS, CDR2 FNYEAQ. V was trimmed by 1 base and J by 2 bases, leaving 8 bases between them. The CDR3 is 14 residues long. The DNA for the CDR3 is TGTGCCAGCAGCTTAGGATTGGGAAACACTGAAGCTTTCTTT. Its protein is CASSLGLGNTEAFF.

The chain carries TRBV5-4 and TRBJ1-1; D remains ambiguous. CDR3 size: 13 residues. Germline V gene lookup returns CDR1 SGHNT and CDR2 YYREEE (reference sequence). V was trimmed by 1 base and J by 3 bases, leaving 7 bases between them. The CDR3, as DNA: TGTGCCAGCAGCTTGAATAGGGACACTGAAGCTTTCTTT. Protein sequence: CASSLNRDTEAFF.

The chain has TRBV11-2 and TRBJ2-3; 8 bases match TRBD1. After removal of 3 bases from V and 3 bases from J, the junction contained 5 bases not matched to a gene. Germline V gene sequence: CDR1 SGHAT, CDR2 FQNNGV. This CDR3 spans 15 amino acids. CDR3 amino acids: CASSFWTGLTDTQYF. CDR3 sequence (DNA): TGTGCCAGCAGCTTTTGGACAGGGCTAACAGATACGCAGTATTTT.

The V call is TRBV3-1 (or the pseudogene TRBV3-2), the J call TRBJ1-2; unclear D gene. The germline V and J ends were trimmed by 3 bases and 4 bases, with 15 bases remaining between them. The length of the CDR3 is 15 residues. CDR1 is LGHDT and CDR2 is YNNKEL in the germline V gene (reference sequence). CDR3 sequence reads: CASSQGNRGSYGYTF. CDR3 DNA: TGTGCCAGCAGCCAGGGAAATCGGGGAAGCTATGGCTACACCTTC.

This chain connects TRBV7-2 to TRBJ1-1; D is unclear. The CDR3 is 15 residues long. Germline V gene lookup returns CDR1 SGHTA and CDR2 FQGNSA. Trimming removed 2 bases from V and 5 bases from J, with 15 bases in between. This CDR3 is CASSLYRGLRTEAFF. The CDR3 nucleotides read TGTGCCAGCAGCTTATATCGGGGTTTAAGGACTGAAGCTTTCTTT.

The V call is TRBV2, the J call TRBJ2-7; 7 nucleotides match TRBD1. The CDR3 covers 14 residues. The V and J ends lost 5 bases and 3 bases, in that order; junction bases with no gene match: 7. Germline V gene lookup returns CDR1 SNHLY and CDR2 FYNNEI. Written as DNA, the CDR3 is TGTGCCAGCAGTAAGGGACAGTCATACTACGAGCAGTACTTC. Translating gives CASSKGQSYYEQYF.

The rearrangement uses TRBV9 and TRBJ1-4; D may be TRBD1 (6 bases). The CDR3 is made up of 14 amino acids. The germline CDR1 and CDR2 sequences are SGDLS and YYNGEE. V was cut by 4 bases and J by 6 bases, with 13 bases left in between. CDR3 protein: CASSTTGTDEKLFF. CDR3 sequence (DNA): TGTGCCAGCAGCACCACAGGGACTGATGAAAAACTGTTTTTT.

This rearrangement joins TRBV6-5 to TRBJ1-2; weak D call: TRBD1 (5 bases). CDR1 and CDR2 from the germline V gene are MNHEY and SVGAGI. Deletions cut 9 bases from V and 2 bases from J, with 10 bases between. The CDR3 length is 12 residues. CDR3 loop: CASQGANYGYTF. CDR3 DNA sequence: TGTGCCAGTCAGGGAGCCAACTATGGCTACACCTTC.

This chain links TRBV10-3 with TRBJ1-2; 7 bases line up with TRBD1. Germline-derived CDR1 and CDR2 are ENHRY and SYGVKD. Trimming took 6 bases from V and 3 from J; bases not matched to a gene: 10. The CDR3 covers 15 residues. CDR3 region: CAISQRDSGDYGYTF. The CDR3 DNA sequence: TGTGCCATCAGCCAACGGGACAGCGGCGACTATGGCTACACCTTC.

Only one count was recorded for this clone. The V and J genes are TRBV5-6 and TRBJ1-3, with no clear D. The V gene's germline CDR1 is SGHDT and CDR2 YYEEEE. CDR3 length: 15 amino acids. V dropped 0 bases and J dropped 0 bases, with 7 bases sitting between them. The CDR3 DNA sequence: TGTGCCAGCAGCTTGGGACACGTCTCTGGAAACACCATATATTTT. Amino acid sequence: CASSLGHVSGNTIYF.

The chain couples TRBV12-3 or TRBV12-4 to TRBJ1-1; D not resolved. The CDR3 runs to 12 residues. Trimming pared 4 bases from V and 7 bases from J, leaving 10 bases between. The CDR3 DNA follows: TGTGCCAGCAGTTCGTCGGGATATGAAGCTTTCTTT. Protein sequence: CASSSSGYEAFF.